Listed here are 25 T cell receptor beta chains from one sample, sequenced in a study of breast tumors, draining lymph nodes, adjacent tissues. TCRdb reprocessed the multiplex PCR reads via MiXCR and lists one record per CDR3 protein. The sample holds approximately 7,600 distinct CDR3 sequences, nearly 75% seen once. What was sequenced was tumor-adjacent breast tissue. These TCRs come from a female donor with breast cancer. Some clones in this sample may be carry-over from other donors' samples.

The chain uses TRBV2 and TRBJ2-3; 7 nucleotides line up with TRBD1. Germline V gene data show CDR1 as SNHLY and CDR2 as FYNNEI. This CDR3 region has 17 residues. The V gene end was trimmed by 4 bases and the J gene end by 3 bases; junction bases not matched to a gene: 13. DNA for the CDR3: TGTGCCAGCAGTGGATCGGTCGTACAGGGGAGAACAGATACGCAGTATTTT. It specifies CASSGSVVQGRTDTQYF.

The CDR3 DNA is TGTGCCAGCAGTGGGACTAGCGGGGACTACGAGCAGTACTTC. This encodes CASSGTSGDYEQYF. This rearrangement joins TRBV7-2 to TRBJ2-7, with 13 bases aligning to TRBD2. The trim removed 6 bases at V and 3 bases at J, leaving 2 bases unmatched. This CDR3 spans 14 amino acids. Germline CDR1 reads SGHTA; CDR2 reads FQGNSA.

Sample share makes this clonotype medium-sized. The J gene is TRBJ2-1, the V gene TRBV4-1; 7 bases agree with TRBD2. The V and J ends lost 1 base and 7 bases, in that order; junction bases with no gene match: 10. Germline values: CDR1 MGHRA, CDR2 YSYEKL. This CDR3 has 16 amino acids. The CDR3 DNA sequence: TGCGCCAGCAGCCAAGTAGGGACTACGTCCCTAAATGAGCAGTTCTTC. This translates into CASSQVGTTSLNEQFF.

The J gene is TRBJ2-5, the V gene TRBV2; possible D gene TRBD2, 6 bases. Germline V gene lookup returns CDR1 SNHLY and CDR2 FYNNEI. This CDR3 region has 14 residues. V shed 9 bases and J shed 2 bases, with 16 bases lying between them. This chain's CDR3 is CASTQGAGQETQYF. The CDR3 DNA sequence: TGTGCCAGTACCCAAGGGGCGGGACAAGAGACCCAGTACTTC.

The V and J genes are TRBV7-2 and TRBJ2-5; possibly TRBD2 for D (6 bases). The V end lost 5 bases, the J end lost 5 bases, and 12 bases lay between the germline ends. The CDR3 runs 13 residues. Germline V gene data show CDR1 as SGHTA and CDR2 as FQGNSA. The CDR3 here is CASSGGVRETQYF. CDR3 nucleotide sequence: TGTGCCAGCAGCGGAGGGGTTAGGGAGACCCAGTACTTC.

The chain carries TRBV20-1 and TRBJ2-3; TRBD2 aligns across 14 bases. CDR3 length: 15 residues. Unmatched junction bases numbered 2, after V lost 3 bases and J lost 3 bases. The germline V gene encodes CDR1 DFQATT and CDR2 SNEGSKA (reference sequence). CDR3: CSASRLAGGTDTQYF. In DNA form, the CDR3 reads TGCAGTGCTAGTAGACTAGCGGGAGGGACAGATACGCAGTATTTT.

The chain couples TRBV4-2 to TRBJ2-5; D is ambiguous. CDR3 length: 13 residues. Per germline, CDR1 LGHNA and CDR2 YNFKEQ. V dropped 5 bases and J dropped 4 bases, with 11 bases sitting between them. The DNA for the CDR3 is TGTGCCAGCAGCGCGCTCGGTGTAGAGACCCAGTACTTC. Protein product: CASSALGVETQYF.

This clonotype is medium-sized in the sample. The chain has TRBV19 and TRBJ2-3; 7 bases are a match to TRBD2. V gave up 3 bases and J gave up 8 bases; unmatched junction bases: 14. CDR1 LNHDA and CDR2 SQIVND come from the germline V gene (reference sequence). The CDR3 is made up of 16 amino acids. CDR3 in amino acids: CASSIIAGASGGTQYF. The DNA for the CDR3 is TGTGCCAGTAGTATCATAGCGGGCGCCTCTGGGGGTACGCAGTATTTT.

V is TRBV15 and J is TRBJ2-7; D may be TRBD1 (6 bases). The CDR3 is 15 amino acids. Trimming left V 0 bases short and J 0 bases short, with 9 bases between. From germline, CDR1 is LNHNV and CDR2 YYDKDF (reference sequence). The CDR3 loop reads CATSREGGSSYEQYF. CDR3 sequence (DNA): TGTGCCACCAGCAGAGAAGGGGGAAGCTCCTACGAGCAGTACTTC.

The chain carries TRBV2 and TRBJ1-3; 8 bases map to TRBD1. The V and J ends lost 6 bases and 2 bases, in that order; junction bases with no gene match: 0. Germline assignment: CDR1 SNHLY and CDR2 FYNNEI. CDR3 length: 13 residues. The CDR3 loop is CASRDRAGNTIYF. CDR3 sequence (DNA): TGTGCCAGCAGGGACAGGGCTGGAAACACCATATATTTT.

In its sample, this clonotype was seen once. The V and J genes are TRBV6-1 and TRBJ1-5, with no clear D. CDR1 is MNHNS, CDR2 SASEGT, per germline. CDR3 size: 12 residues. With 3 bases removed from V and 4 bases from J, the gap between germline ends came to 4 bases. The CDR3 here is CASSDWNQPQHF. The CDR3 DNA reads as TGTGCCAGCAGTGATTGGAATCAGCCCCAGCATTTT.

The chain has TRBV19 and TRBJ1-6, with 7 bases matching TRBD1. The CDR3 runs to 14 residues. Germline V gene sequence: CDR1 LNHDA, CDR2 SQIVND (reference sequence). V was clipped by 6 bases and J by 11 bases; unmatched bases: 10. The CDR3 here is CASRDGQARAPLHF. The CDR3 nucleotides read TGTGCCAGTAGAGATGGACAGGCCCGGGCACCCCTCCACTTT. Complete variable domain (other parts from reference TRBV19 and TRBJ1-6): DGGITQSPKYLFRKEGQNVTLSCEQNLNHDAMYWYRQDPGQGLRLIYYSQIVNDFQKGDIAEGYSVSREKKESFPLTVTSAQKNPTAFYLCASRDGQARAPLHFGNGTRLTVT.

This chain connects TRBV7-2 to TRBJ2-3; 7 bases agree with TRBD2. Per germline, CDR1 SGHTA and CDR2 FQGNSA. The junction had 7 bases not matched to a gene; V was cut back by 3 bases and J by 7 bases. The CDR3 runs to 14 residues. The CDR3 loop reads CASSLRMRGNTQYF. Written as DNA, the CDR3 is TGTGCCAGCAGCTTGCGCATGCGGGGGAATACGCAGTATTTT.

The chain has TRBV6-6 and TRBJ1-6; D unclear. This CDR3 comprises 12 residues. Trimming took 5 bases from V and 6 from J, leaving 5 bases between them. Germline CDR1 reads MNHNY; CDR2 reads SVGAGI (reference sequence). CDR3 bases: TGTGCCAGCAGTCCGATTAATTCACCCCTCCACTTT. Residues: CASSPINSPLHF.

The chain is built from TRBV12-3 or TRBV12-4 and TRBJ2-5, with 7 bases matching TRBD1. The CDR3 sequence is 14 residues long. V gave up 5 bases and J gave up 5 bases; unmatched junction bases: 8. The CDR3 DNA follows: TGTGCCAGCAGTCCAAGACAGGGTTGGGAGACCCAGTACTTC. Translation: CASSPRQGWETQYF.

With respect to this clonotype: The junction shows a germline mismatch at one end, possibly a read error. V and J are TRBV15 and TRBJ2-1; 9 bases fit TRBD2. This CDR3 has 16 amino acids. The germline CDR1 and CDR2 sequences are LNHNV and YYDKDF (reference sequence). CDR3 loop: CATSRDGGGAPNEQSF. The CDR3 coding sequence is TGTGCCACCAGCAGAGACGGCGGGGGGGCCCCCAATGAGCAGTCCTTC.

This clonotype was picked up one time. The V gene is TRBV10-3, the J gene TRBJ2-1; 11 bases fit TRBD1. V trimming: 4 bases; J trimming: 8 bases; junction bases outside the gene matches: 13. The germline gives CDR1 ENHRY, CDR2 SYGVKD. CDR3 size: 17 residues. CDR3: CAISARGTGGFKDEQFF. CDR3 bases: TGTGCCATCAGTGCCCGAGGGACAGGGGGATTTAAGGATGAGCAGTTCTTC.

The gene calls are TRBV10-2 and TRBJ2-3, with 7 bases aligning to TRBD2. V dropped 7 bases and J dropped 5; count of bases not matched to a gene: 6. Germline V gives CDR1 WSHSY, CDR2 SAAADI. The CDR3 extends over 13 amino acids. The CDR3 sequence: CASTLGGGDTQYF. The CDR3 DNA follows: TGCGCCAGCACCTTGGGGGGGGGAGATACGCAGTATTTT.

This chain connects TRBV7-8 to TRBJ2-5; 11 bases map to TRBD2. V trimming: 1 base; J trimming: 4 bases; junction bases outside the gene matches: 2. The CDR3 runs to 15 residues. From germline, CDR1 is SGHVS and CDR2 FQNEAQ. The CDR3: CASSLVSGGAETQYF. The CDR3 DNA is TGTGCCAGCAGCTTAGTTAGCGGGGGGGCAGAGACCCAGTACTTC.

The chain combines TRBV19 with TRBJ2-5; TRBD2 might be the D (5 bases). The CDR3 covers 14 residues. The germline V and J ends were trimmed by 3 bases and 2 bases, with 10 bases remaining between them. Germline CDR1 reads LNHDA; CDR2 reads SQIVND (reference sequence). The CDR3 region has the DNA TGTGCCAGTAGTATTGCCTCGGGGCAAGAGACCCAGTACTTC. This encodes CASSIASGQETQYF.

This rearrangement joins TRBV7-9 to TRBJ2-3; D possibly uses TRBD1 or TRBD2 (5 bases each). The CDR3 length is 17 residues. The V gene's germline CDR1 is SEHNR and CDR2 FQNEAQ (reference sequence). V lost 5 bases and J lost 3, with 21 bases in between. The CDR3 sequence is CASSPQEAGPWTDTQYF. The CDR3 nucleotides read TGTGCCAGCAGCCCTCAGGAGGCAGGGCCGTGGACAGATACGCAGTATTTT.

The rearrangement uses TRBV7-9 and TRBJ2-1; D gene ambiguous. CDR1 is SEHNR, CDR2 FQNEAQ, per germline (reference sequence). V was clipped by 3 bases and J by 7 bases, with 4 bases between them. The CDR3 loop spans 11 amino acids. This CDR3 is CASSFTNEQFF. The CDR3 nucleotides read TGTGCCAGCAGCTTTACGAATGAGCAGTTCTTC.

CDR3 nucleotides: TGTGCCACCAGCAGAGATGCAGCGGAGACCCAGTACTTC. This encodes CATSRDAAETQYF. The chain combines TRBV15 with TRBJ2-5; D ambiguous. Germline V gene lookup returns CDR1 LNHNV and CDR2 YYDKDF (reference sequence). The CDR3 runs 13 residues. Trimming pared 0 bases from V and 5 bases from J, leaving 7 bases between.

The genes are TRBV20-1 and TRBJ2-7; 10 positions agree with TRBD2. The CDR3 spans 14 residues. V dropped 6 bases and J dropped 7; count of bases not matched to a gene: 12. Looked up from germline, CDR1 is DFQATT and CDR2 is SNEGSKA (reference sequence). Here the CDR3 DNA reads TGCAGTGCGTTTCCTAGCGGGAGTCCGATAGAGCAGTACTTC. Protein product: CSAFPSGSPIEQYF.

The chain is built from TRBV7-9 and TRBJ1-5; unclear D gene. Trimming removed 1 base from V and 6 bases from J, with 7 bases in between. Germline CDR1 is SEHNR and CDR2 is FQNEAQ (reference sequence). This CDR3 is 13 amino acids long. The CDR3 sequence is CASSLGRGQPQHF. CDR3 in DNA: TGTGCCAGCAGCTTAGGTCGAGGTCAGCCCCAGCATTTT.